Presented here are 3 T cell receptor beta chains from one specimen sequenced in a study of CD8+ T cells in alopecia areata. In each case, RNA was isolated and then reverse transcribed into cDNA as the sequencing template. The protocol was immunoSEQ multiplex PCR, while the TCRdb copy is restricted to in-frame clones and leaves out a portion. The table lists about 140,000 clones, approximately 60% of them singletons, with under 5.5% in the top ten. The material sequenced was CD4+ T cells sorted from blood. These receptors were obtained from a human donor in good health.

The rearrangement joins TRBV9 to TRBJ2-1; D possibly uses TRBD1 or TRBD2 (6 bases each). The CDR3 is made up of 16 amino acids. V dropped 4 bases and J dropped 3 bases, with 17 bases sitting between them. CDR1 is SGDLS, CDR2 YYNGEE, per germline. The CDR3 here is CASSPQGGQNYNEQFF. As DNA, the CDR3 is TGTGCCAGCAGCCCCCAGGGAGGACAGAACTACAATGAGCAGTTCTTC.

This clone has a handful of counts. J is TRBJ2-3 and V is TRBV4-1; D gene uncertain. There are 13 residues in the CDR3. Germline V lookup: CDR1 MGHRA, CDR2 YSYEKL. The ends were cut back, 2 bases at V and 2 bases at J, with 5 bases in the middle. The CDR3 coding sequence is TGCGCCAGCAGCCAATCTCCCACAGATACGCAGTATTTT. As protein: CASSQSPTDTQYF.

V usage is TRBV5-1 and J usage is TRBJ2-3; D not resolved. CDR3 length: 13 amino acids. CDR1 and CDR2 (germline): SGHRS, YFSETQ. Trimming shortened V by 0 bases and J by 2 bases, and 4 bases separated the two germline ends. DNA for the CDR3: TGCGCCAGCAGCTTGGTCCCCACAGATACGCAGTATTTT. Translation: CASSLVPTDTQYF. The variable domain in full, completed from reference TRBV5-1 and TRBJ2-3, reads KAGVTQTPRYLIKTRGQQVTLSCSPISGHRSVSWYQQTPGQGLQFLFEYFSETQRNKGNFPGRFSGRQFSNSRSEMNVSTLELGDSALYLCASSLVPTDTQYFGPGTRLTVL.